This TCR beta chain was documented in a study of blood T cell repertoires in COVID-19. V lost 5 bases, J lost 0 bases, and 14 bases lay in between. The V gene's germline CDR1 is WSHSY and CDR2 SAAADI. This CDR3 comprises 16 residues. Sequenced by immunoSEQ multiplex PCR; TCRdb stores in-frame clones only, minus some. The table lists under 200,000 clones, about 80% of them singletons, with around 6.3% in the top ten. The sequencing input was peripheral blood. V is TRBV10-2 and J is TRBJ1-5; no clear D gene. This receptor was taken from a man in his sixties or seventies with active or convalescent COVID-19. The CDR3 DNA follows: TGCGCCAGCAGTCCACAGAGCTTCTATAGCAATCAGCCCCAGCATTTT. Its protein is CASSPQSFYSNQPQHF.